Many counts were recorded for the clone carrying this T cell receptor beta chain. Its specificity is not known. The data stem from a study of metastatic and nonmetastatic thyroid tumors. The wider study: Across peripheral blood and tumor or nodule tissue samples taken from malignant and benign thyroid patients, the repertoires were compared with one another. Findings and caveats of the study: Compared with benign nodules, malignant thyroid tumors were reported to have significantly higher TCR beta diversity in both blood and tumor.

Treatment of any kind had been given to no patient before thyroid surgery. J gave up 7 bases and V 0 bases, and 11 bases lay outside the gene matches. Germline-derived CDR1 and CDR2 are DFQATT and SNEGSKA (reference sequence). This CDR3 region has 15 residues. Authors' methods: Clinicopathological groups differed in CDR3, with these differences serving to build a distant-metastasis classifier for papillary thyroid cancer. Using MiXCR, TCRdb re-called clones from the PCR reads. The V and J calls shown here were made by TCRdb, not taken from the authors' results. The sample holds 45,000 or so clones, roughly 16% seen once.

The chain joins TRBV20-1 to TRBJ2-7, with TRBD1 matching 8 bases. The sample was blood. The sequence came from a female donor with papillary thyroid cancer or a benign thyroid nodule (not recorded which). Some clones in this sample may be carry-over from other donors' samples. CDR3 in amino acids: CSARDRGRGRGEQYF. The CDR3 nucleotides are TGCAGTGCTAGAGATCGGGGCAGGGGGCGCGGGGAGCAGTACTTC.